Below, 10 T cell receptor beta chains from the same sample are listed, as sequenced in a study of blood T cell repertoires in COVID-19 (dated by TCRdb to 2018 to 2020). Libraries were made using the immunoSEQ multiplex PCR assay. TCRdb's version of the immuneACCESS table is confined to in-frame rearrangements and falls short of the full clone set. An unresolved V gene accounts for under half of the shortfall where checked; the remainder is of unknown origin. The sample data list hundreds of thousands of clones, and 80% of these were observed just once. The top ten clonotypes cover approximately 4.6% of the sample. Material: PBMCs or T cells enriched from blood (not recorded which). Receptors originate from a man between 25 and 39 years old with acute COVID-19.

The chain recombines TRBV28 with TRBJ1-3; 8 bases map to TRBD1. Germline V gene lookup returns CDR1 MDHEN and CDR2 SYDVKM. CDR3 size: 15 residues. The trim removed 1 base at V and 5 bases at J, leaving 4 bases unmatched. The CDR3 coding sequence is TGTGCCAGCAGTTTATACCGGGACAGGAGAAACACCATATATTTT. Amino acids: CASSLYRDRRNTIYF.

V usage is TRBV5-4 and J usage is TRBJ1-1; 7 positions agree with TRBD1. V shed 5 bases and J 7 bases; nucleotides not matched to a gene: 14. The CDR3 has 15 residues. Germline CDR1 is SGHNT and CDR2 is YYREEE (reference sequence). The CDR3 spells CASRPSGTVTYEAFF. The CDR3 DNA follows: TGTGCCAGCAGACCATCCGGGACAGTAACCTATGAAGCTTTCTTT. Full variable domain (rest looked up from reference TRBV5-4 and TRBJ1-1): ETGVTQSPTHLIKTRGQQVTLRCSSQSGHNTVSWYQQALGQGPQFIFQYYREEENGRGNFPPRFSGLQFPNYSSELNVNALELDDSALYLCASRPSGTVTYEAFFGQGTRLTVV.

For this clone: The same CDR3 is also encoded by other DNA sequences in this sample. This chain links TRBV6-1 with TRBJ2-3, with 10 bases lining up with TRBD2. The CDR3 has 16 residues. Germline CDR1 reads MNHNS; CDR2 reads SASEGT. J gave up 2 bases and V 2 bases, and 4 bases lay outside the gene matches. The CDR3 sequence: CASSETSGGVTDTQYF. CDR3 coding DNA: TGTGCCAGCAGTGAAACGAGCGGGGGGGTCACAGATACGCAGTATTTT.

This chain links TRBV27 with TRBJ2-7; possibly TRBD1 for D (6 bases). There are 14 residues in the CDR3. Trimming took 2 bases from V and 2 from J, leaving 10 bases between them. The germline CDR1 and CDR2 sequences are MNHEY and SMNVEV (reference sequence). CDR3 sequence reads: CASSLGGRAYEQYF. CDR3 in DNA: TGTGCCAGCAGTTTAGGGGGCCGCGCCTACGAGCAGTACTTC.

The J gene is TRBJ1-5, the V gene TRBV19, with a possible D match to TRBD1 (5 bases). Germline CDR1 and CDR2: LNHDA and SQIVND (reference sequence). This CDR3 is built from 14 residues. V was trimmed by 6 bases and J by 7 bases, leaving 16 bases between them. The CDR3 DNA is TGTGCCAGTAGAAGACAGCCGCTGGGGCAGCCCCAGCATTTT. Its translation is CASRRQPLGQPQHF. Using reference TRBV19 and TRBJ1-5 for the parts outside the CDR3, the full variable domain is DGGITQSPKYLFRKEGQNVTLSCEQNLNHDAMYWYRQDPGQGLRLIYYSQIVNDFQKGDIAEGYSVSREKKESFPLTVTSAQKNPTAFYLCASRRQPLGQPQHFGDGTRLSIL.

This clone occurred a few times. The CDR3 DNA reads TGCGCCAGCAGGGGGGAGGGATTGCCCCACTACGAGCAGTACTTC. Translated, it gives CASRGEGLPHYEQYF. V and J are TRBV5-1 and TRBJ2-7; 7 nucleotides line up with TRBD2. This CDR3 region has 15 residues. Germline V CDR1 and CDR2: SGHRS, YFSETQ. V shed 5 bases and J 3 bases; nucleotides not matched to a gene: 11.

This clone was detected a few times. This rearrangement joins TRBV27 to TRBJ1-5; D possibly corresponds to TRBD1 (6 bases). Germline CDR1 MNHEY, CDR2 SMNVEV (reference sequence). The V and J ends lost 6 bases and 3 bases respectively, with 12 bases between them. The length of the CDR3 is 14 residues. CDR3 amino acids: CASSLRGYNQPQHF. CDR3 coding DNA: TGTGCCAGCAGCCTAAGGGGGTACAATCAGCCCCAGCATTTT.

This sequence joins TRBV14 and TRBJ1-1; D might be TRBD1 (5 bases). Trimming left V 5 bases short and J 6 bases short, with 16 bases between. The CDR3 is made up of 14 amino acids. The germline gives CDR1 SGHDN, CDR2 FVKESK. The CDR3 sequence is CASSVQGLGAEAFF. CDR3 sequence (DNA): TGTGCCAGCAGCGTCCAGGGCCTTGGGGCTGAAGCTTTCTTT.

This chain links TRBV9 with TRBJ1-5, with D possibly matching TRBD1 (6 bases). Germline V gives CDR1 SGDLS, CDR2 YYNGEE. The CDR3 runs 14 residues. V was cut by 3 bases and J by 2 bases, with 9 bases left in between. The CDR3 bases are TGTGCCAGCAGCGGGCCAGGGGGCAATCAGCCCCAGCATTTT. Its translation: CASSGPGGNQPQHF.

The rearrangement joins TRBV18 to TRBJ2-7; D ambiguous. V dropped 1 base and J dropped 0 bases, with 4 bases sitting between them. The CDR3 consists of 13 residues. CDR1 and CDR2 from the germline V gene are KGHSH and LQKENI. CDR3 loop: CASSPQLSYEQYF. CDR3 DNA sequence: TGTGCCAGCTCACCACAACTCTCCTACGAGCAGTACTTC. Filled out from reference TRBV18 and TRBJ2-7, the complete variable domain reads NAGVMQNPRHLVRRRGQEARLRCSPMKGHSHVYWYRQLPEEGLKFMVYLQKENIIDESGMPKERFSAEFPKEGPSILRIQQVVRGDSAAYFCASSPQLSYEQYFGPGTRLTVT.